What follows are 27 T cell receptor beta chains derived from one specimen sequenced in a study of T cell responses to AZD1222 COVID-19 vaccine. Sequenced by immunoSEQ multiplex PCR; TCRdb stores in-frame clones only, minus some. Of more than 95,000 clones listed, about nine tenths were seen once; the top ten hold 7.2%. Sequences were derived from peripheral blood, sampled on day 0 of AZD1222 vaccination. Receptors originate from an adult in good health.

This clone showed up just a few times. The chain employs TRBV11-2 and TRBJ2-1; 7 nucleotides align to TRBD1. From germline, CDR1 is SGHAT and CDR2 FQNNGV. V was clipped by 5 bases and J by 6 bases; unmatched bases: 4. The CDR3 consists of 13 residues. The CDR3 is CASSLGQSNEQFF. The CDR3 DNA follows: TGTGCCAGCAGCCTGGGACAGAGCAATGAGCAGTTCTTC.

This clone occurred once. As DNA, the CDR3 is TGCGCCAGCAAGACAGGCAGGGGGCGAGACGATGAAAAACTGTTTTTT. Translating gives CASKTGRGRDDEKLFF. J is TRBJ1-4 and V is TRBV5-1; 8 bases fit TRBD1. The CDR3 spans 16 residues. Germline V gene data show CDR1 as SGHRS and CDR2 as YFSETQ. The V and J ends lost 6 bases and 6 bases, in that order; junction bases with no gene match: 13. Variable domain in full (rest from reference TRBV5-1 and TRBJ1-4): KAGVTQTPRYLIKTRGQQVTLSCSPISGHRSVSWYQQTPGQGLQFLFEYFSETQRNKGNFPGRFSGRQFSNSRSEMNVSTLELGDSALYLCASKTGRGRDDEKLFFGSGTQLSVL.

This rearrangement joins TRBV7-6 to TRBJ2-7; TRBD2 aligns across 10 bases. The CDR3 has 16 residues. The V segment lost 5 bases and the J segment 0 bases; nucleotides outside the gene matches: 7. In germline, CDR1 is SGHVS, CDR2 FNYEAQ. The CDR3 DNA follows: TGTGCCAGCAGCCCAAATCCTAGCGGGAGCTCCTACGAGCAGTACTTC. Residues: CASSPNPSGSSYEQYF.

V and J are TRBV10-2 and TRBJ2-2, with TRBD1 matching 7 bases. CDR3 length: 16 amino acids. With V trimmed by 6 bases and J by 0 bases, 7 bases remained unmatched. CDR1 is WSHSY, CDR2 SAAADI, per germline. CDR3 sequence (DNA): TGCGCCAGCAGGCACGCCGGGACAGCGAACACCGGGGAGCTGTTTTTT. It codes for CASRHAGTANTGELFF.

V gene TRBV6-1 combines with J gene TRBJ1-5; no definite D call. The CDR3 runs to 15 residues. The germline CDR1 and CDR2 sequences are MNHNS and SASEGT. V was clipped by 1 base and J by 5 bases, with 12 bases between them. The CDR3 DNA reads TGTGCCAGCAGTGAAGGAACATCCGAGCATCAGCCCCAGCATTTT. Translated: CASSEGTSEHQPQHF.

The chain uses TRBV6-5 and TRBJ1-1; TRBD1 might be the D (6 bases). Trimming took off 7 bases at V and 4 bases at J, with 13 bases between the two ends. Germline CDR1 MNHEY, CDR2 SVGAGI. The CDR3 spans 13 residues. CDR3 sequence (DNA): TGTGCCAGCACCCTGAGGGGGGTCACTGAAGCTTTCTTT. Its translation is CASTLRGVTEAFF.

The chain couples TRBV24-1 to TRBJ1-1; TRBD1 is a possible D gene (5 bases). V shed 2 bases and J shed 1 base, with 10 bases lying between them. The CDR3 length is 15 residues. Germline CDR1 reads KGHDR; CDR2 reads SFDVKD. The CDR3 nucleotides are TGTGCCACCAGTGATTCGGAGCAGGGGAACACTGAAGCTTTCTTT. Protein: CATSDSEQGNTEAFF.

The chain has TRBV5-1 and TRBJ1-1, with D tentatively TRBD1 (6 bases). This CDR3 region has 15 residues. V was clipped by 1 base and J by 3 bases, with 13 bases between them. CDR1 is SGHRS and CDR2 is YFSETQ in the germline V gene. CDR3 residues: CASSLSSGDYTEAFF. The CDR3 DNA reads TGCGCCAGCAGCTTGTCGTCAGGGGATTACACTGAAGCTTTCTTT. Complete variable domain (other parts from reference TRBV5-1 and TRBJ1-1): KAGVTQTPRYLIKTRGQQVTLSCSPISGHRSVSWYQQTPGQGLQFLFEYFSETQRNKGNFPGRFSGRQFSNSRSEMNVSTLELGDSALYLCASSLSSGDYTEAFFGQGTRLTVV.

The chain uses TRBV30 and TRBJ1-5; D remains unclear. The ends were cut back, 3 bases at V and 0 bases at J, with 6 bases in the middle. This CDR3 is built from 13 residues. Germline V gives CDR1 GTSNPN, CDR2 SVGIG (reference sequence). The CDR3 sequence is CAWSEASNQPQHF. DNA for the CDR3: TGTGCCTGGAGCGAAGCTAGCAATCAGCCCCAGCATTTT.

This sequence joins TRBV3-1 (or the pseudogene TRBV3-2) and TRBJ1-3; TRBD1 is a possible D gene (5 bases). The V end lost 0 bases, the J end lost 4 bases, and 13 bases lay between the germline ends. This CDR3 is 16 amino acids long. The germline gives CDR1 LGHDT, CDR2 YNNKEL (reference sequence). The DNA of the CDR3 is TGTGCCAGCAGCCAAGATCCGGGGGGGTCGGGAAACACCATATATTTT. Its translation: CASSQDPGGSGNTIYF.

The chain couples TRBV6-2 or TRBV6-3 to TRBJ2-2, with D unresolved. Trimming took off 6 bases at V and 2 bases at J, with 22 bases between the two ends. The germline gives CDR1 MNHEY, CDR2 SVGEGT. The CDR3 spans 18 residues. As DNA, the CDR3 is TGTGCCAGCAGCCTACCGTGGACCCTGATGACTAACACCGGGGAGCTGTTTTTT. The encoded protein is CASSLPWTLMTNTGELFF.

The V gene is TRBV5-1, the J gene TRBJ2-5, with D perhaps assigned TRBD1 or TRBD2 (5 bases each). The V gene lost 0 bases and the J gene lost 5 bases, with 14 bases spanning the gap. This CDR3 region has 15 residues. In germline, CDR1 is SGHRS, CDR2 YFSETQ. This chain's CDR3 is CASSLGPGPQETQYF. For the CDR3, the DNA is TGCGCCAGCAGCTTGGGCCCGGGACCCCAGGAGACCCAGTACTTC.

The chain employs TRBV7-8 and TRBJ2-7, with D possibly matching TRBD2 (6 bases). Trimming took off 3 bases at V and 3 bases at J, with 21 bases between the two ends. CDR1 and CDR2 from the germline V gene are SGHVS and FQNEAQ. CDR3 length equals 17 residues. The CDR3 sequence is CASSFLALVGGSYEQYF. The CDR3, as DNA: TGTGCCAGCAGCTTTCTAGCGTTAGTCGGGGGTAGCTACGAGCAGTACTTC.

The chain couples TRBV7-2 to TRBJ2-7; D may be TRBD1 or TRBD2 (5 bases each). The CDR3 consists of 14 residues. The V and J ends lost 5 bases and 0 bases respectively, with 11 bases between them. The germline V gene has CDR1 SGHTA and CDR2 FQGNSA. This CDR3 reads CASSQWGSSYEQYF. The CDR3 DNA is TGTGCCAGCAGCCAATGGGGGAGCTCCTACGAGCAGTACTTC.

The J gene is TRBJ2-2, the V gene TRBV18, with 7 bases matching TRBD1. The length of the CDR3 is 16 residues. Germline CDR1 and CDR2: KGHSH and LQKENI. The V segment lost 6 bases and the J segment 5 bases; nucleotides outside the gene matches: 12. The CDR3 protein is CASSPQRGRVTGELFF. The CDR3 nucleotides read TGTGCCAGCTCCCCCCAAAGGGGGCGTGTTACCGGGGAGCTGTTTTTT.

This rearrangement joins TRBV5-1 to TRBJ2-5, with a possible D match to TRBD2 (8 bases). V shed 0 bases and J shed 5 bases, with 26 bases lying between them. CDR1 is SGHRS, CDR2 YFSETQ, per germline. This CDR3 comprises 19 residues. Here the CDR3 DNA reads TGCGCCAGCAGCTTGGCCGGGACAGCCCTAGCGGGTAGGGGTGAGACCCAGTACTTC. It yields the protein CASSLAGTALAGRGETQYF.

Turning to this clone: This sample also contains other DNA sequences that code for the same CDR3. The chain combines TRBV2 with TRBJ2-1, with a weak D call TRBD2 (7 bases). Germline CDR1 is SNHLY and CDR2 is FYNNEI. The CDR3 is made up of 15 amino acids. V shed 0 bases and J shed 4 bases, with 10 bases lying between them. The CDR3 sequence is CASSEAGGGYNEQFF. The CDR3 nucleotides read TGTGCCAGCAGTGAAGCGGGAGGGGGATACAATGAGCAGTTCTTC.

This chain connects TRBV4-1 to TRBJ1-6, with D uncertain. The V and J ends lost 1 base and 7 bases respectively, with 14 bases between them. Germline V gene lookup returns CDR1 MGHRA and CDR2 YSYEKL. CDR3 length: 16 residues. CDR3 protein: CASSQAALLVNSPLHF. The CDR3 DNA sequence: TGCGCCAGCAGCCAAGCGGCCCTTTTAGTGAATTCACCCCTCCACTTT.

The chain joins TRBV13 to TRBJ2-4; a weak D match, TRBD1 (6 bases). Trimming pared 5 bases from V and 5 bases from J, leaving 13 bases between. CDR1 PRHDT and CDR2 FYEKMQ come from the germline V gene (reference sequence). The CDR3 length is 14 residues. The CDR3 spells CASSPWTDENIQYF. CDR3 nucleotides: TGTGCCAGCAGCCCCTGGACAGATGAAAACATTCAGTACTTC.

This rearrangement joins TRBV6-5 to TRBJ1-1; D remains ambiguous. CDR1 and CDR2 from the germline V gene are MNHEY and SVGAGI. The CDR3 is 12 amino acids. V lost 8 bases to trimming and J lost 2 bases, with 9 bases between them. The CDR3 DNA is TGTGCCAGCGGCAGGACTAACACTGAAGCTTTCTTT. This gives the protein CASGRTNTEAFF.

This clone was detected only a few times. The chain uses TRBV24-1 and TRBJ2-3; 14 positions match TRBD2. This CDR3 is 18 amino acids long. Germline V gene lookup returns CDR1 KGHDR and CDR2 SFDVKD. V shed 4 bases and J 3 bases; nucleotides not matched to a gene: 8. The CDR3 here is CATSEQGTSGSWTDTQYF. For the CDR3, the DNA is TGTGCCACCAGTGAGCAAGGGACTAGCGGGAGTTGGACAGATACGCAGTATTTT.

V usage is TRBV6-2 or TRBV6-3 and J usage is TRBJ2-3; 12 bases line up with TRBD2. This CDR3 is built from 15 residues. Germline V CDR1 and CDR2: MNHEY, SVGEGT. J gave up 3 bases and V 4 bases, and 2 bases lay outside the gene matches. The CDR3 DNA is TGTGCCAGCAGTTTACTAGCGGGAGGTACAGATACGCAGTATTTT. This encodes CASSLLAGGTDTQYF.

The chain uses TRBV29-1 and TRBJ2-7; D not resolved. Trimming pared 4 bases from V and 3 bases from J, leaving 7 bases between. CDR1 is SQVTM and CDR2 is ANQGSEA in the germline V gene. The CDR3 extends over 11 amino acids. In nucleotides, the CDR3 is TGCAGCGTTGGTACAGACTACGAGCAGTACTTC. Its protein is CSVGTDYEQYF.

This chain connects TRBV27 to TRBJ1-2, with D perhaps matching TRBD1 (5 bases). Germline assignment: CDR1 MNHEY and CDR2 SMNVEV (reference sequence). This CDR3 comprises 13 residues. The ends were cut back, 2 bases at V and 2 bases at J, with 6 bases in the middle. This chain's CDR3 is CASSLGGNYGYTF. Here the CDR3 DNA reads TGTGCCAGCAGTTTAGGGGGAAACTATGGCTACACCTTC.

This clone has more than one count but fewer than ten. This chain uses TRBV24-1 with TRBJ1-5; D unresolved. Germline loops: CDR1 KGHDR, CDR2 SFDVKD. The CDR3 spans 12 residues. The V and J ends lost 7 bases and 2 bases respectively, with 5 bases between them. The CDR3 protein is CATSRGNQPQHF. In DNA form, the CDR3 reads TGTGCCACCAGCCGGGGCAATCAGCCCCAGCATTTT.

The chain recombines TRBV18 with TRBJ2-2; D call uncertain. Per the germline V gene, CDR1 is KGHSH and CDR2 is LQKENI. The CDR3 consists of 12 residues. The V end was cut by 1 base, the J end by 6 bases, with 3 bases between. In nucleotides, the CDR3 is TGTGCCAGCTCACCACGTCCCGGGGAGCTGTTTTTT. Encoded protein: CASSPRPGELFF.

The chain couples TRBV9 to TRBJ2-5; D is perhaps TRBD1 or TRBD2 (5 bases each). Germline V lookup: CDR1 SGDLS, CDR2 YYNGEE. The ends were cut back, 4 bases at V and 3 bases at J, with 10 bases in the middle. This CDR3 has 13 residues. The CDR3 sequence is CASSPGTEETQYF. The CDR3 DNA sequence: TGTGCCAGCAGCCCCGGGACGGAAGAGACCCAGTACTTC.